The clone carrying this TCR beta chain was picked up a small number of times. Antigen specificity is unknown. Between the trimmed V and J ends, which lost 0 bases and 5 bases, there was a span of 14 bases. The CDR3 spans 16 residues. Germline CDR1 is MGHRA and CDR2 is YSYEKL. Isolation per sample recovered at least 7 million PBMCs. The sample belongs to a study of blood T cells in healthy people across ages. The use of a sample-barcoded 5' primer and a J-beta primer mix characterized a second PCR of roughly 6 to 12 cycles. Every single cDNA molecule received a tag from a template-switch adaptor with 12 random nucleotides. Every sample produced at least 2.5 million CDR3-containing paired-end reads. From the 5' RACE reads, TCRdb called clonotypes with MiXCR, one entry per CDR3 protein. The repertoire holds roughly 790,000 distinct CDR3 sequences, with about 42% as singletons. The study, taken as a whole, reports: Changes in expanded clonotypes were possibly confounded, as the CMV status of donors was unknown.

The specimen sequenced was blood. The receptor comes from an older woman in good health. The chain couples TRBV4-1 to TRBJ2-4; D is uncertain. The CDR3 loop reads CASSQEGWGSENIQYF. CDR3 DNA: TGCGCCAGCAGCCAAGAAGGCTGGGGTTCTGAAAACATTCAGTACTTC.